One and the same sample provided the 25 T cell receptor beta chains below, sequenced in a study of regulatory T cells in long-lasting Graves disease. Both iRepertoire HTBI primers and Arm-PCR of CDR3 regions were used to build the TCR beta libraries. TCRdb redid the calling of the multiplex PCR reads with MiXCR, one entry per CDR3 protein. Altogether 550,000 or so distinct CDR3 sequences are present, more than 10% being singletons, with the ten largest covering around 10%. Time point defined: newly diagnosed GD, antithyroid drugs for less than 3 months. RNA from PBMCs was the source of the TCR library. This same sample was also part of a study on T cells in Graves' hyperthyroidism and ophthalmopathy.

Specimen: peripheral blood mononuclear cells (PBMCs), collected at new diagnosis, from a patient treated with antithyroid drugs. Receptors were obtained from a woman aged 25 to 39 with Graves disease.

This clonotype appeared many times. This chain connects TRBV20-1 to TRBJ2-5; tentatively, D is TRBD1 or TRBD2 (5 bases each). Germline values: CDR1 DFQATT, CDR2 SNEGSKA (reference sequence). V was pared by 6 bases and J by 4 bases, with 15 bases between. This CDR3 is built from 13 residues. The chain's CDR3 is CSAVQELVETQYF. The DNA for the CDR3 is TGCAGTGCCGTACAGGAACTAGTAGAGACCCAGTACTTC.

Points on this clonotype: With a much larger clone just one base away, this may be a read error. V usage is TRBV11-2 and J usage is TRBJ2-1; weak D call: TRBD1 (5 bases). TRBJ2-5 matches the DNA end more closely, so the J call is doubtful. This CDR3 is built from 16 residues. The V gene's germline CDR1 is SGHAT and CDR2 FQNNGV. In DNA form, the CDR3 reads TGTGCCAGCAGCCTGGGGTCTAGTTGGGGCGTAGAGACCCAGTACTTC. Protein product: CASSLGSSWGVETQYF.

This clonotype was observed at least ten times. This chain uses TRBV4-1 with TRBJ1-5; D not certain. The CDR3 has 12 amino acids. Trimming removed 3 bases from V and 4 bases from J, with 4 bases in between. Germline lookup yields CDR1 MGHRA and CDR2 YSYEKL. For the CDR3, the DNA is TGCGCCAGCAGCCACATTAATCAGCCCCAGCATTTT. Its translation: CASSHINQPQHF.

J is TRBJ1-5 and V is TRBV15, with D possibly being TRBD1 (6 bases). Germline CDR1 is LNHNV and CDR2 is YYDKDF (reference sequence). Deletions cut 4 bases from V and 0 bases from J, with 16 bases between. This CDR3 spans 17 amino acids. The CDR3 spells CATSTRTVDYSNQPQHF. As DNA, the CDR3 is TGTGCCACCAGCACCAGGACAGTGGACTATAGCAATCAGCCCCAGCATTTT.

In its sample, this clonotype was seen many times. V is TRBV3-1 and J is TRBJ1-6; TRBD1 matches at 7 bases. There are 14 residues in the CDR3. The V and J ends lost 6 bases and 7 bases, in that order; junction bases with no gene match: 6. Germline V lookup: CDR1 LGHDT, CDR2 YNNKEL (reference sequence). The CDR3 bases are TGTGCCAGCAGATCGACAGGGCCGAATTCACCCCTCCACTTT. It codes for CASRSTGPNSPLHF.

The chain is built from TRBV9 and TRBJ1-1; 7 positions agree with TRBD1. Germline V gene data show CDR1 as SGDLS and CDR2 as YYNGEE. The CDR3 runs to 15 residues. Unmatched junction bases numbered 7, after V lost 0 bases and J lost 5 bases. CDR3 protein: CASSVVGDSSTEAFF. The CDR3 coding sequence is TGTGCCAGCAGCGTAGTAGGGGACAGTTCAACTGAAGCTTTCTTT.

The V and J genes are TRBV28 and TRBJ2-7; either TRBD1 or TRBD2 may fit D (6 bases each). Germline values: CDR1 MDHEN, CDR2 SYDVKM. The CDR3 spans 14 residues. V lost 6 bases, J lost 4 bases, and 16 bases lay in between. DNA of the CDR3: TGTGCCAGCAGCCAAGGGGGGATTGGGTACGAGCAGTACTTC. Translation: CASSQGGIGYEQYF.

At least ten counts were recorded for this clonotype. The gene calls are TRBV5-4 and TRBJ1-1; 10 nucleotides match TRBD1. Germline V gives CDR1 SGHNT, CDR2 YYREEE (reference sequence). CDR3 length: 17 amino acids. V gave up 4 bases and J gave up 1 base; unmatched junction bases: 10. In DNA, the CDR3 is TGTGCCAGCAGCAGTCCGGGACAGGGGAGGTCGAACACTGAAGCTTTCTTT. Protein sequence: CASSSPGQGRSNTEAFF.

This clonotype was counted at least ten times. The CDR3 reads CASSYSKNTEAFF. The CDR3 DNA follows: TGTGCCAGCAGTTACTCGAAGAACACTGAAGCTTTCTTT. The V call is TRBV6-5, the J call TRBJ1-1, with unresolved D. V lost 0 bases, J lost 1 base, and 3 bases lay in between. The CDR3 length is 13 residues. Looked up from germline, CDR1 is MNHEY and CDR2 is SVGAGI.

Many counts were recorded for this clonotype. The chain is built from TRBV30 and TRBJ2-1, with D tentatively TRBD2 (6 bases). Germline assignment: CDR1 GTSNPN and CDR2 SVGIG (reference sequence). The CDR3 runs 15 residues. Trimming shortened V by 3 bases and J by 0 bases, and 12 bases separated the two germline ends. CDR3 protein: CAWSPGLTSYNEQFF. The CDR3 DNA sequence: TGTGCCTGGAGCCCGGGACTCACCTCCTACAATGAGCAGTTCTTC.

The chain links TRBV4-1 to TRBJ1-4, with D possibly being TRBD1 (6 bases). V dropped 5 bases and J dropped 6 bases, with 13 bases sitting between them. CDR3 length: 14 amino acids. In germline, CDR1 is MGHRA, CDR2 YSYEKL. As DNA, the CDR3 is TGCGCCAGCAGCAGGGGGGAGCGACATGAAAAACTGTTTTTT. The encoded protein is CASSRGERHEKLFF.

With regard to this clonotype: A much larger clone differs by one base, so this may be a read error. Since no conserved phenylalanine or tryptophan closes the CDR3, a read error is the likely cause. Here the CDR3 reads CASSRLGRDGQDEQFL. As DNA, the CDR3 is TGTGCCAGCAGCCGGTTAGGACGGGACGGGCAGGATGAGCAGTTCTTG. The chain couples TRBV7-9 to TRBJ2-1, with D perhaps assigned TRBD1 or TRBD2 (5 bases each). The germline V gene encodes CDR1 SEHNR and CDR2 FQNEAQ (reference sequence). The V end was cut by 5 bases, the J end by 8 bases, with 22 bases between. CDR3 length equals 16 residues.

This clonotype was observed many times. The V call is TRBV11-2, the J call TRBJ2-1; 7 nucleotides line up with TRBD1. This CDR3 has 15 residues. Germline V gene sequence: CDR1 SGHAT, CDR2 FQNNGV. The V segment lost 6 bases and the J segment 9 bases; nucleotides outside the gene matches: 14. DNA of the CDR3: TGTGCCAGCAGACCACAGGGGCGCCAGGGGAGTGAGCAGTTCTTC. This translates into CASRPQGRQGSEQFF.

This clonotype was seen many times. J is TRBJ2-1 and V is TRBV7-2, with a weak D call TRBD2 (5 bases). Trimming took off 5 bases at V and 6 bases at J, with 14 bases between the two ends. Germline V lookup: CDR1 SGHTA, CDR2 FQGNSA. The CDR3 is made up of 14 amino acids. CDR3 amino acids: CASSLPAGRNEQFF. For the CDR3, the DNA is TGTGCCAGCAGCCTACCCGCGGGTCGCAATGAGCAGTTCTTC.

This clonotype appeared many times. The chain combines TRBV2 with TRBJ2-1; TRBD2 agrees at 9 bases. The V gene end was trimmed by 5 bases and the J gene end by 5 bases; junction bases not matched to a gene: 7. The CDR3 loop spans 15 amino acids. Germline V gene lookup returns CDR1 SNHLY and CDR2 FYNNEI. The CDR3, as DNA: TGTGCCAGCAGTCCCGGGACTAGCCCGCACAATGAGCAGTTCTTC. It translates to CASSPGTSPHNEQFF.

This clonotype was detected only a few times. V usage is TRBV4-3 and J usage is TRBJ1-1, with unresolved D. Germline CDR1 LGHNA, CDR2 YSLEER. Trimming took 1 base from V and 2 from J, leaving 11 bases between them. This CDR3 has 15 amino acids. CDR3 loop: CASSQVGSLNTEAFF. CDR3 bases: TGCGCCAGCAGCCAAGTAGGCAGTCTCAACACTGAAGCTTTCTTT.

Note on this clonotype: Sequence at one end of the junction differs from germline and may be a read error. The rearrangement joins TRBV10-3 to TRBJ2-7; 8 bases match TRBD1. The CDR3 loop spans 14 amino acids. The V gene's germline CDR1 is ENHRY and CDR2 SYGVKD. The CDR3 DNA is TGTGCCGTCAGCTCAGGGGGCTTCGACTACGAGCAGTACTTC. As protein: CAVSSGGFDYEQYF.

This clonotype was recorded many times. CDR3 DNA: TGTGCCAGCAGTGTCAGGGGGAACACTGAAGCTTTCTTT. Its translation: CASSVRGNTEAFF. The genes are TRBV11-2 and TRBJ1-1; D possibly corresponds to TRBD1 (6 bases). Trimming removed 6 bases from V and 1 base from J, with 9 bases in between. This CDR3 has 13 residues. CDR1 and CDR2 (germline): SGHAT, FQNNGV.

This clonotype was observed once. This chain joins TRBV2 and TRBJ2-5; no definite D call. The CDR3 has 10 amino acids. The ends were cut back, 6 bases at V and 7 bases at J, with 6 bases in the middle. Germline V gene data show CDR1 as SNHLY and CDR2 as FYNNEI. CDR3 amino acids: CASRPGTQYF. In nucleotides, the CDR3 is TGTGCCAGCAGACCCGGGACCCAGTACTTC. Complete variable domain (other parts from reference TRBV2 and TRBJ2-5): EPEVTQTPSHQVTQMGQEVILRCVPISNHLYFYWYRQILGQKVEFLVSFYNNEISEKSEIFDDQFSVERPDGSNFTLKIRSTKLEDSAMYFCASRPGTQYFGPGTRLLVL.

Turning to this clonotype: An end of the junction does not agree with germline; a read error may underlie this. The chain employs TRBV27 and TRBJ2-1, with a weak D call TRBD1 (6 bases). This CDR3 is built from 16 residues. Per germline, CDR1 MNHEY and CDR2 SMNVEV (reference sequence). This CDR3 is CVSRPRGLRSYNEQFF. CDR3 nucleotides: TGTGTCAGCAGACCCAGGGGTCTCCGCTCCTACAATGAGCAGTTCTTC.

In this sample, this clonotype turned up many times. The chain has TRBV19 and TRBJ1-1; no firm D call. The CDR3 is 13 residues long. The germline V gene encodes CDR1 LNHDA and CDR2 SQIVND (reference sequence). Trimming shortened V by 8 bases and J by 1 base, and 11 bases separated the two germline ends. CDR3 in amino acids: CASVSGRNTEAFF. The DNA of the CDR3 is TGTGCCAGTGTTTCAGGAAGGAACACTGAAGCTTTCTTT.

Turning to this clonotype: This likely reflects a read error, since a far larger clone is one base away. The V call is TRBV12-3 or TRBV12-4, the J call TRBJ2-7; D is uncertain. The CDR3 is 13 amino acids. The CDR3 protein is CASSLGVRYDQYF. CDR3 DNA sequence: TGTGCCAGCAGTCTAGGAGTCCGCTACGATCAGTACTTC.

The sample holds many counts of this clonotype. V and J are TRBV20-1 and TRBJ1-1; D gene unclear. CDR1 is DFQATT, CDR2 SNEGSKA, per germline (reference sequence). V lost 1 base and J 0 bases, leaving 9 bases between the germline ends. The CDR3 runs to 14 residues. The CDR3 protein is CSARGGLLNTEAFF. CDR3 in DNA: TGCAGTGCTAGAGGTGGACTATTGAACACTGAAGCTTTCTTT.

V and J are TRBV2 and TRBJ1-1, with D possibly TRBD1 on 6 matching bases. The CDR3 totals 13 residues. Per germline, CDR1 SNHLY and CDR2 FYNNEI. Trimming left V 4 bases short and J 11 bases short, with 17 bases between. CDR3 amino acids: CASSGMGAGRAFF. The CDR3 DNA sequence: TGTGCCAGCAGTGGAATGGGGGCAGGCCGCGCTTTCTTT. Full variable domain (outside the CDR3, taken from reference TRBV2 and TRBJ1-1): EPEVTQTPSHQVTQMGQEVILRCVPISNHLYFYWYRQILGQKVEFLVSFYNNEISEKSEIFDDQFSVERPDGSNFTLKIRSTKLEDSAMYFCASSGMGAGRAFFGQGTRLTVV.

This clonotype was found many times. The chain links TRBV29-1 to TRBJ1-4, with 7 bases matching TRBD1. In germline, CDR1 is SQVTM, CDR2 ANQGSEA. V gave up 6 bases and J gave up 7 bases; unmatched junction bases: 8. This CDR3 comprises 13 residues. CDR3 residues: CSVSLTGSEKLFF. The CDR3, as DNA: TGCAGCGTCTCCTTGACAGGGTCTGAAAAACTGTTTTTT.